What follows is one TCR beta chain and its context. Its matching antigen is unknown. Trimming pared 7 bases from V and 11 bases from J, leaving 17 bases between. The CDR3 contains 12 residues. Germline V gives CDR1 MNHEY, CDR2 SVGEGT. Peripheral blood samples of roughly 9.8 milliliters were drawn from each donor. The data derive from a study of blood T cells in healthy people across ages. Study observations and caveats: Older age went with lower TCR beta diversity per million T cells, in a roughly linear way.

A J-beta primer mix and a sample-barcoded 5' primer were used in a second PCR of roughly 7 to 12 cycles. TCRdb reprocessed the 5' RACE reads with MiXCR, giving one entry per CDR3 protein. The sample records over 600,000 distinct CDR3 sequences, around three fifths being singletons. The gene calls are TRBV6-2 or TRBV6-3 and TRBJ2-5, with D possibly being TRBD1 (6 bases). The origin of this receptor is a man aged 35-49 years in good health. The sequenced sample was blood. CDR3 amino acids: CASTYDRQEQYF. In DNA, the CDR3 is TGTGCCAGCACCTACGACAGGCAGGAGCAGTACTTC.